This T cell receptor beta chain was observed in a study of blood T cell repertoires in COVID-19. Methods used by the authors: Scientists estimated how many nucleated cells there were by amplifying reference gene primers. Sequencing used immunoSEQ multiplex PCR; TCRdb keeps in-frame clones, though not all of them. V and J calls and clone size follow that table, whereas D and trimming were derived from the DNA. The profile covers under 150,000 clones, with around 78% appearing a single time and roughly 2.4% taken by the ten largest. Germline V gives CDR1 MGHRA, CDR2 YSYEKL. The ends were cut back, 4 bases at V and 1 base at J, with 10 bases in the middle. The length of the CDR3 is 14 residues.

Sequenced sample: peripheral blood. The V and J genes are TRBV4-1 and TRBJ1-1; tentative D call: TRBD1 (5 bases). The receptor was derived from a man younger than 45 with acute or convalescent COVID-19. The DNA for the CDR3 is TGCGCCAGCAGCCTTGCGGACACGAACACTGAAGCTTTCTTT. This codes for CASSLADTNTEAFF.